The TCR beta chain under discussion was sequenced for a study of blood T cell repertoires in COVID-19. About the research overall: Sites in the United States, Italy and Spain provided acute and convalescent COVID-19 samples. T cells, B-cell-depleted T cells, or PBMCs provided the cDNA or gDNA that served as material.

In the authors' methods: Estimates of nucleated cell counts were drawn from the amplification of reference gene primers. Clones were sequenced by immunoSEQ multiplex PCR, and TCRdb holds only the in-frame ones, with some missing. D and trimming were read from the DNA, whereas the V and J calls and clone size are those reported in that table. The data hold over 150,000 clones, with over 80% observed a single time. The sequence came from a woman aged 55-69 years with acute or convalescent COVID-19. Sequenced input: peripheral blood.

CDR3: CASSLWSPGVENTEAFF. Here the CDR3 DNA reads TGTGCCAGCAGTTTGTGGTCCCCGGGAGTGGAGAACACTGAAGCTTTCTTT. The chain uses TRBV27 and TRBJ1-1, with D unresolved. From germline, CDR1 is MNHEY and CDR2 SMNVEV (reference sequence). This CDR3 has 17 residues. V shed 3 bases and J shed 1 base, with 18 bases lying between them.